This T cell receptor beta chain was identified during a study of cytomegalovirus exposure and HLA in healthy donors. J was trimmed by 3 bases and V by 5 bases; bases with no gene match: 9. Germline assignment: CDR1 SGHAT and CDR2 FQDESV (reference sequence). The CDR3 totals 16 residues. PCR involved 60 Vbeta and 13 Jbeta primers. Assay: immunoSEQ multiplex PCR; the TCRdb copy retains only in-frame clones and omits some. Here the sample spans 100,000 to 150,000 clones, roughly 70% being singletons. The gene calls are TRBV11-1 and TRBJ2-3; 9 positions agree with TRBD1. The sequence was collected from a man aged 45-65 years in good health and CMV-seropositive. The material sequenced was PBMCs. The CDR3 DNA reads TGTGCCAGCAGCCCAAGTGGGGACAGGGTAACAGATACGCAGTATTTT. Encoded protein: CASSPSGDRVTDTQYF. The full variable domain, rest sourced from reference TRBV11-1 and TRBJ2-3, is EAEVAQSPRYKITEKSQAVAFWCDPISGHATLYWYRQILGQGPELLVQFQDESVVDDSQLPKDRFSAERLKGVDSTLKIQPAELGDSAMYLCASSPSGDRVTDTQYFGPGTRLTVL.